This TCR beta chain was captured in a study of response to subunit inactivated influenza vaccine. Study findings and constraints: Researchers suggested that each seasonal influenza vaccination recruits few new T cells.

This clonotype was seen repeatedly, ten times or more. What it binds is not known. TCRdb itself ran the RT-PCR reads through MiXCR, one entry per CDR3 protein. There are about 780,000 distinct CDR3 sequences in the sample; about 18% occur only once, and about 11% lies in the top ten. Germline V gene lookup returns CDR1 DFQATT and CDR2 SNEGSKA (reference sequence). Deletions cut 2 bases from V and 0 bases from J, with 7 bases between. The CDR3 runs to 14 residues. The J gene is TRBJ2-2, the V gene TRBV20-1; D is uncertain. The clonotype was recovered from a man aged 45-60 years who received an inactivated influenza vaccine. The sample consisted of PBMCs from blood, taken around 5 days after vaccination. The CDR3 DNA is TGCAGTGCTAGACCGGACCCGAACACCGGGGAGCTGTTTTTT. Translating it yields CSARPDPNTGELFF.